This TCR beta chain was obtained from a study of blood T cell repertoires in COVID-19. Between the trimmed V and J ends, which lost 1 base and 6 bases, there was a span of 9 bases. Germline CDR1 SEHNR, CDR2 FQNEAQ (reference sequence). CDR3 length: 13 residues. The cohort comprised adults aged roughly 18 to 95 years residing in under 30 US areas. The protocol was immunoSEQ multiplex PCR, while the TCRdb copy is restricted to in-frame clones and leaves out a portion. The sample gives a few hundred thousand clones, nearly 90% of which show up once; approximately 4.5% is in the top ten. The J gene is TRBJ1-2, the V gene TRBV7-9; D unclear. This clonotype was obtained from a woman aged 18-35 years with acute COVID-19. Sequencing was performed on PBMCs or T cells enriched from blood (not recorded which). The CDR3 DNA sequence: TGTGCCAGCAGCTTAGTGGGAGGACATGGCTACACCTTC. Protein sequence: CASSLVGGHGYTF.